These 13 T cell receptor beta chains were sequenced from one sample in a study. Each CDR3 protein is one row after TCRdb ran MiXCR on the 5' RACE reads. The sample records 13,000 or so distinct CDR3 sequences, about 53% being singletons. Tregs were sorted as CD4+CD25+CD127-/low cells. The sequencing input was tumor-infiltrating Tregs sorted from the breast tumor. All receptors derive from a female donor with breast cancer.

This clonotype was found once. The chain links TRBV5-1 to TRBJ2-2; the match to TRBD2 covers 11 bases. This CDR3 has 16 residues. V shed 4 bases and J 7 bases; nucleotides not matched to a gene: 9. Germline loops: CDR1 SGHRS, CDR2 YFSETQ. CDR3 region: CASSHRTSGSIGELFF. CDR3 sequence (DNA): TGCGCCAGCAGCCACCGTACTAGCGGGAGTATCGGGGAGCTGTTTTTT.

CDR3 in amino acids: CSVTAGTDTQYF. The CDR3 nucleotides are TGCAGTGTTACCGCTGGCACAGATACGCAGTATTTT. This sequence joins TRBV20-1 and TRBJ2-3; no firm D call. The ends were cut back, 7 bases at V and 1 base at J, with 9 bases in the middle. CDR1 DFQATT and CDR2 SNEGSKA come from the germline V gene (reference sequence). CDR3 size: 12 residues.

The rearrangement joins TRBV5-1 to TRBJ2-3, with D possibly being TRBD2 (6 bases). CDR1 and CDR2 from the germline V gene are SGHRS and YFSETQ. The CDR3 is 14 residues long. V shed 1 base and J shed 5 bases, with 11 bases lying between them. The CDR3 DNA sequence: TGCGCCAGCAGCTTGCGAGCGGGTGAAGATACGCAGTATTTT. Its translation: CASSLRAGEDTQYF. Using reference TRBV5-1 and TRBJ2-3 for the parts outside the CDR3, the full variable domain is KAGVTQTPRYLIKTRGQQVTLSCSPISGHRSVSWYQQTPGQGLQFLFEYFSETQRNKGNFPGRFSGRQFSNSRSEMNVSTLELGDSALYLCASSLRAGEDTQYFGPGTRLTVL.

The chain uses TRBV20-1 and TRBJ1-2; D gene uncertain. Between the trimmed V and J ends, which lost 3 bases and 3 bases, there was a span of 11 bases. From germline, CDR1 is DFQATT and CDR2 SNEGSKA (reference sequence). CDR3 size: 13 residues. CDR3 amino acids: CSARVTSDYGYTF. The CDR3 nucleotides are TGCAGTGCTAGGGTCACCTCGGACTATGGCTACACCTTC.

The gene calls are TRBV7-9 and TRBJ2-5; tentatively, D is TRBD2 (6 bases). This CDR3 has 14 amino acids. Germline-derived CDR1 and CDR2 are SEHNR and FQNEAQ (reference sequence). The V gene lost 4 bases and the J gene lost 6 bases, with 15 bases spanning the gap. CDR3 residues: CASSSVGGWQTQYF. CDR3 in DNA: TGTGCCAGCAGCTCAGTGGGGGGTTGGCAGACCCAGTACTTC. The variable domain in full, completed from reference TRBV7-9 and TRBJ2-5, reads DTGVSQNPRHKITKRGQNVTFRCDPISEHNRLYWYRQTLGQGPEFLTYFQNEAQLEKSRLLSDRFSAERPKGSFSTLEIQRTEQGDSAMYLCASSSVGGWQTQYFGPGTRLLVL.

V and J are TRBV24-1 and TRBJ1-2, with a possible D match to TRBD1 (6 bases). Trimming took 3 bases from V and 2 from J, leaving 9 bases between them. Germline CDR1 is KGHDR and CDR2 is SFDVKD. This CDR3 comprises 14 residues. The CDR3 reads CATSDPQGNYGYTF. The CDR3 region has the DNA TGTGCCACCAGTGATCCCCAGGGGAACTATGGCTACACCTTC.

The chain employs TRBV18 and TRBJ2-1; 7 positions match TRBD2. V gave up 6 bases and J gave up 7 bases; unmatched junction bases: 18. CDR1 and CDR2 from the germline V gene are KGHSH and LQKENI. This CDR3 is 17 amino acids long. The DNA for the CDR3 is TGTGCCAGCTCGCCAAGGGCATCCAGCGGGATTAGGAATGAGCAGTTCTTC. Translating it yields CASSPRASSGIRNEQFF.

V gene TRBV28 combines with J gene TRBJ2-1, with D tentatively TRBD2 (6 bases). V lost 8 bases to trimming and J lost 5 bases, with 19 bases between them. CDR1 is MDHEN and CDR2 is SYDVKM in the germline V gene. The CDR3 spans 15 residues. The CDR3 DNA follows: TGTGCCAGCTGGACCCTGGCGGGGTACCACAATGAGCAGTTCTTC. Protein sequence: CASWTLAGYHNEQFF.

Judged by abundance, this clonotype is medium-sized. This CDR3 is CSASRPRVSGYEQYF. The CDR3 coding sequence is TGCAGTGCTAGTAGACCCAGGGTCTCAGGCTACGAGCAGTACTTC. The chain uses TRBV20-1 and TRBJ2-7; D perhaps matches TRBD1 (5 bases). The CDR3 has 15 residues. Trimming pared 3 bases from V and 3 bases from J, leaving 18 bases between. CDR1 and CDR2 from the germline V gene are DFQATT and SNEGSKA (reference sequence).

This clonotype has a single count. The chain employs TRBV6-1 and TRBJ1-5; TRBD1 matches 7 bases. CDR1 and CDR2 (germline): MNHNS, SASEGT. This CDR3 is built from 13 residues. The J segment lost 3 bases and the V segment lost 6 bases, leaving 2 bases of the junction unmatched. CDR3 DNA: TGTGCCAGCAGGACAGGGCCCAATCAGCCCCAGCATTTT. Translating gives CASRTGPNQPQHF.

This clonotype was found a few times. The rearrangement uses TRBV6-2 or TRBV6-3 and TRBJ1-5; a possible D gene is TRBD1 (5 bases). CDR1 is MNHEY and CDR2 is SVGEGT in the germline V gene. The CDR3 has 12 amino acids. V was cut by 10 bases and J by 1 base, with 8 bases left in between. The CDR3 nucleotides are TGTGCCACCCGGGACAGCAATCAGCCCCAGCATTTT. Translating gives CATRDSNQPQHF.

This chain uses TRBV5-1 with TRBJ2-2; TRBD2 aligns across 10 bases. The length of the CDR3 is 15 residues. CDR1 is SGHRS and CDR2 is YFSETQ in the germline V gene. V was clipped by 7 bases and J by 4 bases; unmatched bases: 7. The CDR3 coding sequence is TGCGCCAGCGGCCCTAGCGGGAGAGGCACCGGGGAGCTGTTTTTT. Amino acid sequence: CASGPSGRGTGELFF.

V usage is TRBV14 and J usage is TRBJ1-1; D possibly corresponds to TRBD1 (5 bases). Germline V lookup: CDR1 SGHDN, CDR2 FVKESK. The CDR3 is 13 residues long. Trimming cost V 4 bases and J 4 bases, with 10 bases left between them. CDR3 nucleotides: TGTGCCAGCAGCCGGGGCCGCCGCACTGAAGCTTTCTTT. Its protein is CASSRGRRTEAFF.